The 9 T cell receptor beta chains in this list originate from one sample, sequenced in a study of molecular identifiers for immune sequencing clone quantification. One entry per CDR3 protein results from TCRdb running MiXCR on the PCR reads. The repertoire holds about 630,000 distinct CDR3 sequences, with roughly 27% as singletons. The sample comprised naive CD8+ T cells from blood, with Jurkat cell RNA spiked in. Subset indicated: FACS-sorted CD8+CD4-CCR7+CD45RA+ naive T cells. The receptors shown here come from a human donor in good health. Some libraries in this study had Jurkat cell RNA spiked in.

This clonotype has ten or more counts. The chain employs TRBV29-1 and TRBJ2-2; 13 bases are a match to TRBD2. The CDR3 loop spans 17 amino acids. The trim removed 6 bases at V and 4 bases at J, leaving 11 bases unmatched. Germline loops: CDR1 SQVTM, CDR2 ANQGSEA. The CDR3 nucleotides are TGCAGCGTCCGAGACTGGACTAGCGGGAGTGGCACCGGGGAGCTGTTTTTT. Its translation: CSVRDWTSGSGTGELFF.

The chain uses TRBV28 and TRBJ1-6; D call uncertain. Looked up from germline, CDR1 is MDHEN and CDR2 is SYDVKM. The CDR3 consists of 17 residues. V was trimmed by 7 bases and J by 0 bases, leaving 16 bases between them. CDR3 DNA: TGTGCCAGCATCTCCTTAGACACGAGCTCCTATAATTCACCCCTCCACTTT. Protein: CASISLDTSSYNSPLHF.

This clonotype has more than one count but fewer than ten. The chain links TRBV24-1 to TRBJ2-1; 8 nucleotides agree with TRBD2. The CDR3 runs to 12 residues. V shed 8 bases, J shed 7 bases, and the junction held 3 bases outside the gene matches. Germline V gives CDR1 KGHDR, CDR2 SFDVKD. CDR3 bases: TGTGCCACCACCGGGGGGGAAAATGAGCAGTTCTTC. It translates to CATTGGENEQFF.

The V and J genes are TRBV28 and TRBJ2-7, with 10 bases lining up with TRBD2. CDR1 MDHEN and CDR2 SYDVKM come from the germline V gene. The CDR3 is made up of 18 amino acids. V gave up 6 bases and J gave up 2 bases; unmatched junction bases: 16. The chain's CDR3 is CASSTPRGSGRSPYEQYF. The CDR3 DNA is TGTGCCAGCAGCACCCCCCGGGGTAGCGGGAGGTCCCCCTACGAGCAGTACTTC.

The V call is TRBV7-9, the J call TRBJ2-1; D unclear. V lost 7 bases and J 12 bases, leaving 13 bases between the germline ends. Germline CDR1 and CDR2: SEHNR and FQNEAQ (reference sequence). The CDR3 contains 11 residues. Written as DNA, the CDR3 is TGTGCCAGCAAGGACCTGCTGGGGCAGTTCTTC. It translates to CASKDLLGQFF.

As to this clonotype: Germline and junction disagree at one end, which may indicate a read error. This rearrangement joins TRBV6-2 or TRBV6-3 to TRBJ2-7, with 8 bases aligning to TRBD1. Germline lookup yields CDR1 MNHEY and CDR2 SVGEGT. This CDR3 is built from 14 residues. The CDR3 sequence: CASSYGQGVHEQCF. The CDR3 DNA reads TGTGCCAGCAGTTACGGACAGGGTGTTCACGAGCAGTGCTTC.

This clonotype has more than one count but fewer than ten. The chain combines TRBV6-2 or TRBV6-3 with TRBJ2-7; TRBD1 or TRBD2 may be the D gene (5 bases each). Germline CDR1 MNHEY, CDR2 SVGEGT. The V gene lost 6 bases and the J gene lost 6 bases, with 18 bases spanning the gap. CDR3 size: 14 residues. This CDR3 reads CASSITVIGTEQYF. For the CDR3, the DNA is TGTGCCAGCAGCATTACAGTTATAGGGACCGAGCAGTACTTC.

This clonotype came up many times. The chain employs TRBV7-8 and TRBJ1-3; TRBD1 matches at 7 bases. Germline assignment: CDR1 SGHVS and CDR2 FQNEAQ. V was clipped by 9 bases and J by 1 base; unmatched bases: 6. This CDR3 has 14 amino acids. The chain's CDR3 is CASWDSYSGNTIYF. The CDR3 DNA sequence: TGTGCCAGTTGGGACAGTTATTCTGGAAACACCATATATTTT. Full variable domain (outside the CDR3, taken from reference TRBV7-8 and TRBJ1-3): GAGVSQSPRYKVAKRGQDVALRCDPISGHVSLFWYQQALGQGPEFLTYFQNEAQLDKSGLPSDRFFAERPEGSVSTLKIQRTQQEDSAVYLCASWDSYSGNTIYFGEGSWLTVV.

For this clonotype: Being one base from a much bigger clone, this may be a read error. This chain uses TRBV7-3 with TRBJ2-3; D remains unclear. CDR1 SGHTA and CDR2 FQGTGA come from the germline V gene. Deletions cut 2 bases from V and 2 bases from J, with 14 bases between. CDR3 length: 16 residues. CDR3 DNA sequence: TGTGCCAGCAGCTTATTCCCGCTGGATCCCACAGATACGCAGTATTTT. Translated, it gives CASSLFPLDPTDTQYF.